Below are 30 T cell receptor beta chains sequenced from a single sample in a study of T cells expressing NK-cell markers. TCRdb reworked the 5' RACE reads into one entry per CDR3 protein, no DNA. Its listing shows about 260,000 distinct CDR3 sequences. What was sequenced was blood T cells: a sorted CD56 or NKG2C T cell subset, CD4+ or CD8+ T cells, or bulk PBMC T cells (not recorded which). These receptors originate from a man aged 18-30 years in good health.

The J gene is TRBJ2-1, the V gene TRBV3-1; TCRdb gives TRBD2 as the D gene, but with no DNA this cannot be confirmed. The germline CDR1 and CDR2 sequences are LGHDT and YNNKEL (reference sequence). CDR3 size: 17 residues. The CDR3 sequence: CASSQDPREIHGNEQFF.

This chain links TRBV6-1 with TRBJ2-1; TCRdb's assignment of TRBD2 cannot be checked, as there is no DNA. This CDR3 comprises 16 residues. From germline, CDR1 is MNHNS and CDR2 SASEGT. CDR3 protein: CASSDRTGGSYNEQFF.

J is TRBJ1-3 and V is TRBV5-1; TCRdb returns TRBD1, unconfirmable since there is no DNA. CDR3 length: 13 residues. Germline-derived CDR1 and CDR2 are SGHRS and YFSETQ. The CDR3 loop reads CASGDSNGNTIYF.

This chain joins TRBV5-6 and TRBJ2-3; lacking DNA, the TRBD2 call made by TCRdb goes unchecked. Germline CDR1 is SGHDT and CDR2 is YYEEEE. The CDR3 consists of 15 residues. Here the CDR3 reads CASSLDPAGADTQYF.

The genes are TRBV10-1 and TRBJ2-5; without DNA, the TCRdb call of TRBD2 cannot be checked. In germline, CDR1 is WNHNN, CDR2 SYGVQD (reference sequence). CDR3 length: 13 amino acids. The CDR3 region is CASSRAGEETQYF.

The chain joins TRBV12-3 or TRBV12-4 to TRBJ1-1; TCRdb gives TRBD1 as the D gene, but with no DNA this cannot be confirmed. The CDR3 loop spans 14 amino acids. The CDR3 reads CASSPREENTEAFF.

The chain recombines TRBV27 with TRBJ2-2; TCRdb's D call, TRBD1, is unchecked because there is no DNA. This CDR3 region has 15 residues. Germline CDR1 reads MNHEY; CDR2 reads SMNVEV (reference sequence). CDR3: CASSFHRANTGELFF.

This chain uses TRBV11-3 with TRBJ1-2. The CDR3 is 15 residues long. Germline values: CDR1 SGHNT, CDR2 YENEEA. The CDR3 reads CASSLVGSGDYGYTF.

The chain uses TRBV9 and TRBJ2-7; the TCRdb call, TRBD1, lacks DNA for checking. The CDR3 has 14 amino acids. The V gene's germline CDR1 is SGDLS and CDR2 YYNGEE. The CDR3 sequence is CASSVAGASYEQYF.

This chain uses TRBV29-1 with TRBJ1-1; TCRdb's assignment of TRBD1 cannot be checked, as there is no DNA. The germline gives CDR1 SQVTM, CDR2 ANQGSEA. The CDR3 length is 14 residues. The CDR3 sequence is CSVHGGADIAEAFF.

The chain combines TRBV10-3 with TRBJ2-1; TCRdb designates TRBD1, a call that cannot be tested without DNA. Germline V gene lookup returns CDR1 ENHRY and CDR2 SYGVKD. The CDR3 covers 12 residues. CDR3 residues: CAIRGTGNEQFF.

This chain links TRBV13 with TRBJ2-2; TCRdb returns TRBD1, unconfirmable since there is no DNA. This CDR3 spans 19 amino acids. CDR1 and CDR2 from the germline V gene are PRHDT and FYEKMQ (reference sequence). Here the CDR3 reads CASSLVAGQGVWGTGELFF.

V is TRBV11-1 and J is TRBJ2-7. The V gene's germline CDR1 is SGHAT and CDR2 FQDESV (reference sequence). This CDR3 spans 13 amino acids. The CDR3: CASSFATPYEQYF.

The chain is built from TRBV10-3 and TRBJ1-3; absent DNA, TCRdb's TRBD1 call cannot be checked. In germline, CDR1 is ENHRY, CDR2 SYGVKD. The CDR3 has 14 amino acids. CDR3 protein: CAIRKGGDGNTIYF.

J is TRBJ2-7 and V is TRBV28; TCRdb indicates TRBD2, and absent DNA this call remains unverified. Germline V gene sequence: CDR1 MDHEN, CDR2 SYDVKM. The CDR3 extends over 15 amino acids. The CDR3 spells CASSPTSGSVYEQYF.

The chain uses TRBV4-1 and TRBJ1-2; no DNA is available, so the TRBD1 call from TCRdb remains unchecked. CDR3 length: 16 amino acids. In germline, CDR1 is MGHRA, CDR2 YSYEKL. The CDR3 region is CASSQVSARGRFGYTF.

The chain couples TRBV20-1 to TRBJ2-2; TCRdb calls TRBD2, which cannot be checked without DNA. Germline V gives CDR1 DFQATT, CDR2 SNEGSKA (reference sequence). This CDR3 has 16 residues. CDR3 protein: CSAEFLTSGYTGELFF.

The chain recombines TRBV19 with TRBJ2-1; TCRdb indicates TRBD2, and absent DNA this call remains unverified. The CDR3 length is 16 residues. Germline lookup yields CDR1 LNHDA and CDR2 SQIVND (reference sequence). CDR3 in amino acids: CASSTYLAGGYNEQFF.

V usage is TRBV7-9 and J usage is TRBJ2-1; TCRdb proposes TRBD1, but this gene call is untestable without DNA. The CDR3 is 15 amino acids. The V gene's germline CDR1 is SEHNR and CDR2 FQNEAQ (reference sequence). The CDR3 is CASSLTGGGHNEQFF. Drawing the rest from reference TRBV7-9 and TRBJ2-1, the complete variable domain is DTGVSQNPRHKITKRGQNVTFRCDPISEHNRLYWYRQTLGQGPEFLTYFQNEAQLEKSRLLSDRFSAERPKGSFSTLEIQRTEQGDSAMYLCASSLTGGGHNEQFFGPGTRLTVL.

The chain couples TRBV28 to TRBJ2-1; TCRdb proposes TRBD1, but this gene call is untestable without DNA. This CDR3 spans 12 amino acids. Germline assignment: CDR1 MDHEN and CDR2 SYDVKM. CDR3 sequence: CATREIDNEQFF.

This rearrangement joins TRBV14 to TRBJ1-3; the TRBD1 assignment by TCRdb is unverifiable without DNA. CDR1 SGHDN and CDR2 FVKESK come from the germline V gene. The CDR3 spans 13 residues. This CDR3 is CASSVPVGNTIYF.

This chain links TRBV25-1 with TRBJ1-4; without DNA, the TCRdb call of TRBD1 cannot be checked. This CDR3 comprises 13 residues. CDR1 is MGHDK, CDR2 SYGVNS, per germline. CDR3 protein: CASSERQGEKLFF.

The rearrangement joins TRBV11-2 to TRBJ2-5; the D call from TCRdb, TRBD2, cannot be confirmed without DNA. The germline CDR1 and CDR2 sequences are SGHAT and FQNNGV. The CDR3 spans 17 residues. CDR3 residues: CASSLGISSGRAPTQYF. Full variable domain (rest looked up from reference TRBV11-2 and TRBJ2-5): EAGVAQSPRYKIIEKRQSVAFWCNPISGHATLYWYQQILGQGPKLLIQFQNNGVVDDSQLPKDRFSAERLKGVDSTLKIQPAKLEDSAVYLCASSLGISSGRAPTQYFGPGTRLLVL.

CDR3 residues: CSANQRDRGDEQFF. The chain uses TRBV20-1 and TRBJ2-1; TCRdb calls TRBD2, which cannot be checked without DNA. Germline CDR1 reads DFQATT; CDR2 reads SNEGSKA (reference sequence). The CDR3 spans 14 residues.

CDR3 in amino acids: CASSFYRDRAEQYF. This chain links TRBV7-2 with TRBJ2-7; the TCRdb D gene call, TRBD1, has no DNA to confirm it. The CDR3 runs to 14 residues. Germline V gives CDR1 SGHTA, CDR2 FQGNSA.

This rearrangement joins TRBV6-2 or TRBV6-3 to TRBJ2-2; lacking DNA, the TRBD1 call made by TCRdb goes unchecked. The CDR3 is 16 residues long. The germline CDR1 and CDR2 sequences are MNHEY and SVGEGT. CDR3 sequence: CASKKQGAANTGELFF.

This chain joins TRBV5-1 and TRBJ2-1; TCRdb's D call, TRBD1, is unchecked because there is no DNA. CDR1 is SGHRS, CDR2 YFSETQ, per germline. This CDR3 comprises 16 residues. This CDR3 is CASSLDGGESYNEQFF.

V and J are TRBV3-1 and TRBJ2-5; the D call of TRBD1 rests on TCRdb alone, since no DNA is present to check it. CDR3 length equals 16 residues. Per germline, CDR1 LGHDT and CDR2 YNNKEL (reference sequence). Here the CDR3 reads CASSRHPTGTGETQYF.

The V and J genes are TRBV11-3 and TRBJ2-5; the D call of TRBD2 rests on TCRdb alone, since no DNA is present to check it. Germline CDR1 reads SGHNT; CDR2 reads YENEEA. This CDR3 has 18 residues. The CDR3 is CASSLGLGTSGSSETQYF.

The rearrangement uses TRBV9 and TRBJ2-1; the D call of TRBD1 rests on TCRdb alone, since no DNA is present to check it. The germline CDR1 and CDR2 sequences are SGDLS and YYNGEE. The CDR3 consists of 13 residues. The CDR3: CASSVEQGNEQFF.